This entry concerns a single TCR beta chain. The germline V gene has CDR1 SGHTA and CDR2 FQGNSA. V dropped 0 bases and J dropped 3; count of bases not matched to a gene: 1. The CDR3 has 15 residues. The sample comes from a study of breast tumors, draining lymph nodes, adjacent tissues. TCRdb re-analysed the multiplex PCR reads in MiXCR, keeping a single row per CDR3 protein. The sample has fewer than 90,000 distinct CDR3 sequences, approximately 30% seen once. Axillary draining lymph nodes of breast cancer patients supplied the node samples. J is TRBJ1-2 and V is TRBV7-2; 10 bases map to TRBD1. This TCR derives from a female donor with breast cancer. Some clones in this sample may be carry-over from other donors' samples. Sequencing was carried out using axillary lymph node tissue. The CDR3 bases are TGTGCCAGCAGCTTAGCCGGGACAGGGGACTATGGCTACACCTTC. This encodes CASSLAGTGDYGYTF.